Listed below are T cell receptor beta chains from one sample, sequenced in a study of blood T cell repertoires in COVID-19. Assay: immunoSEQ multiplex PCR; the TCRdb copy retains only in-frame clones and omits some. The data hold hundreds of thousands of clones, with approximately 90% observed a single time. Sequences were obtained from peripheral blood. Source of these receptors: a woman aged 18 to 35 who had recovered from COVID-19. CDR3s leave out the opening cysteine and the closing phenylalanine or tryptophan. A D gene is named only where the DNA matches it firmly.

>.|10|TRBV9
ASSGPRDTQY
>TRBD2|15|TRBV7-2
ASSFGGTSAKYNEQF
>.|13|TRBV5-6
ASSLVLGGTSPLH
>TRBD2|11|TRBV12-3/TRBV12-4
ASSLGGMETQY
>.|11|TRBV25-1
ASSERGNGELF
>.|11|TRBV11-2
ASSLGRGQPQH
>.|9|TRBV29-1
SVDYLTEAF
>TRBD1|12|TRBV29-1
SVVSDRAFYGYT
>.|14|TRBV5-4
ASSLVAAGDYNEQF
>TRBD2|11|TRBV11-2
ASSAGGTDTQY
>.|12|TRBV19
ASSIYEPNQPQH